The 15 T cell receptor beta chains presented below share a single source sample, sequenced in a study of T cell clonality in common variable immunodeficiency. The data were produced by immunoSEQ multiplex PCR, yet TCRdb's version contains in-frame clones alone and is incomplete. The profile covers fewer than 75,000 clones, none occurring a single time. The specimen sequenced was peripheral blood mononuclear cells. Receptor source: a person aged 18 to 75 in good health.

This clone was recorded many times. Read data end 3 residues before the CDR3 end; the end is taken from the germline J gene. The V and J genes are TRBV20-1 and TRBJ2-7; perhaps TRBD2 as D (7 bases). Germline-derived CDR1 and CDR2 are DFQATT and SNEGSKA (reference sequence). Trimming stripped 4 bases from V and 5 bases from J, with 12 bases between. The CDR3 loop spans 12 amino acids. The covered CDR3 bases are TGCAGTGCTACCGAGGGGGGGGACGAG. It is translated as CSATEGGDE. The CDR3 reads in full as CSATEGGDEQYF.

There are many counts of this clone. The sequenced fragment ends 3 residues before the CDR3 boundary, so the rest is inferred from the germline J gene. The rearrangement joins TRBV5-1 to TRBJ1-1; TRBD1 aligns across 7 bases. Unmatched junction bases numbered 3, after V lost 3 bases and J lost 1 base. The germline CDR1 and CDR2 sequences are SGHRS and YFSETQ. The CDR3 runs to 14 residues. The CDR3 sequence is CASSSGQPNTEAFF. The DNA read from the CDR3 is TGCGCCAGCAGCTCGGGACAGCCGAACACTGAA.

This clone was recorded many times. The observed sequence ends 3 residues before the CDR3 terminus, with the missing tail filled in from the germline J gene. The rearrangement links TRBV19 to TRBJ1-5, with D unclear. V lost 7 bases, J lost 4 bases, and 23 bases lay in between. The CDR3 has 17 residues. Germline values: CDR1 LNHDA, CDR2 SQIVND (reference sequence). Incomplete CDR3 DNA: TGTGCCAGTACCCTACACTGGGCCAAACGAAGTAATCAGCCC. It codes for CASTLHWAKRSNQP. The entire CDR3 sequence reads CASTLHWAKRSNQPQHF.

This clone was picked up many times. Sequencing ends 3 residues short of the CDR3 end; the germline J gene provides the rest. The chain carries TRBV10-3 and TRBJ1-2; D may be TRBD1 (5 bases). CDR1 and CDR2 from the germline V gene are ENHRY and SYGVKD. This CDR3 has 14 amino acids. V was shortened by 5 bases and J by 4 bases, with 14 bases between the two germline ends. Incomplete CDR3 DNA: TGTGCCATCAGTACCGAGACAGCGGGCTATGGC. Translated: CAISTETAGYG. The whole CDR3 region reads CAISTETAGYGYTF.

Ten or more counts support this clone. The CDR3 end falls 3 residues outside the read, so it is completed with the germline J gene. V gene TRBV7-6 combines with J gene TRBJ1-2; D is undetermined. The CDR3 contains 13 residues. Trimming left V 5 bases short and J 6 bases short, with 13 bases between. Germline loops: CDR1 SGHVS, CDR2 FNYEAQ. The CDR3 DNA, read in part, is TGTGCCAGCAGCCCGAGCGAGTCTGATGGC. This encodes CASSPSESDG. The whole CDR3 is CASSPSESDGYTF.

At least ten counts were recorded for this clone. The read ends 3 residues early relative to the CDR3; the germline J gene fills the gap. The chain recombines TRBV19 with TRBJ2-3, with TRBD2 identical over 7 bases. The CDR3 consists of 15 residues. Germline CDR1 and CDR2: LNHDA and SQIVND (reference sequence). The V segment lost 3 bases and the J segment 1 base; nucleotides outside the gene matches: 4. CDR3: CASSILAGGTDTQYF. CDR3 DNA, as far as it was read: TGTGCCAGTAGTATTCTCGCGGGGGGCACAGATACG. The variable domain in full, with the rest retrieved from reference TRBV19 and TRBJ2-3, is DGGITQSPKYLFRKEGQNVTLSCEQNLNHDAMYWYRQDPGQGLRLIYYSQIVNDFQKGDIAEGYSVSREKKESFPLTVTSAQKNPTAFYLCASSILAGGTDTQYFGPGTRLTVL.

This clone has a count of ten or more. The read halts 3 residues ahead of the CDR3 end, with the missing end drawn from the germline J gene. V usage is TRBV29-1 and J usage is TRBJ2-1; D possibly corresponds to TRBD1 (5 bases). The germline V gene has CDR1 SQVTM and CDR2 ANQGSEA. V lost 5 bases to trimming and J lost 5 bases, with 7 bases between them. The CDR3 totals 11 residues. Partial CDR3 DNA: TGCAGCGTTTCCAGGGACAATGAG. This sequence encodes CSVSRDNE. The whole CDR3 sequence reads CSVSRDNEQFF.

This clone was found many times. The read comes to an end 3 residues before the CDR3 does, leaving the germline J gene to fill in the end. This chain joins TRBV28 and TRBJ2-1, with D tentatively TRBD2 (6 bases). V was pared by 1 base and J by 3 bases, with 10 bases between. Germline V gene data show CDR1 as MDHEN and CDR2 as SYDVKM. This CDR3 has 15 residues. The CDR3 here is CASSLFTSLYNEQFF. The CDR3 bases that were read are TGTGCCAGCAGTTTATTCACTAGCCTCTACAATGAG.

In its sample, this clone was seen a few times. The CDR3 is cut off 3 residues early in the read; its end comes from the germline J gene. V usage is TRBV25-1 and J usage is TRBJ1-2; D uncertain. CDR1 is MGHDK, CDR2 SYGVNS, per germline. V was pared by 6 bases and J by 2 bases, with 4 bases between. CDR3 size: 11 residues. The CDR3 is CASSRNYGYTF. CDR3 bases read: TGTGCCAGCAGCCGGAACTATGGC.

This clone was recorded at least ten times. The sequence runs out 3 residues before the end of the CDR3; the remainder is reconstructed from the germline J gene. J is TRBJ2-1 and V is TRBV5-1; 9 bases fit TRBD1. Looked up from germline, CDR1 is SGHRS and CDR2 is YFSETQ. V lost 4 bases to trimming and J lost 3 bases; unmatched junction nucleotides: 5. The CDR3 has 15 amino acids. The part of the CDR3 DNA that was read is TGCGCCAGCAGCCAGGGACAGGGAGGCTACAATGAG. This gives the protein CASSQGQGGYNE. The full CDR3 reads CASSQGQGGYNEQFF. Based on the CDR3 plus reference TRBV5-1 and TRBJ2-1, the full variable domain is KAGVTQTPRYLIKTRGQQVTLSCSPISGHRSVSWYQQTPGQGLQFLFEYFSETQRNKGNFPGRFSGRQFSNSRSEMNVSTLELGDSALYLCASSQGQGGYNEQFFGPGTRLTVL.

This clone was found many times. The read stops 3 residues short of the end of the CDR3; the missing end is completed from the germline J gene. V gene TRBV7-8 combines with J gene TRBJ2-2; 7 bases are shared with TRBD1. The CDR3 spans 16 residues. Trimming removed 4 bases from V and 7 bases from J; junction bases left unmatched: 12. The germline gives CDR1 SGHVS, CDR2 FQNEAQ. The CDR3 is CASSSANTGVGGELFF. The covered CDR3 bases are TGTGCCAGCAGCTCAGCTAACACAGGGGTAGGCGGGGAG.

This clone was recorded many times. The read ends 3 residues before the CDR3 terminus; that terminus is restored from the germline J gene. The V and J genes are TRBV2 and TRBJ2-1; the D is unclear. The CDR3 is made up of 15 amino acids. With 4 bases removed from V and 0 bases from J, the gap between germline ends came to 10 bases. Germline CDR1 reads SNHLY; CDR2 reads FYNNEI. CDR3 sequence: CASSVEKGSYNEQFF. The covered CDR3 bases are TGTGCCAGCAGTGTTGAAAAGGGCTCCTACAATGAG.

This clone came up many times. The CDR3 end falls 3 residues outside the read, so it is completed with the germline J gene. This chain connects TRBV5-4 to TRBJ2-1, with 9 bases that match TRBD1. The trim removed 4 bases at V and 8 bases at J, leaving 7 bases unmatched. The germline CDR1 and CDR2 sequences are SGHNT and YYREEE (reference sequence). CDR3 size: 14 residues. The CDR3 here is CASSLGQGYDEQFF. Incomplete CDR3 DNA: TGTGCCAGCAGCCTCGGACAGGGGTACGATGAG.

This clone has at least ten counts. Read coverage stops 3 residues before the CDR3 terminus; the germline J gene supplies the remainder. V and J are TRBV20-1 and TRBJ1-4; the D gene is possibly TRBD1 (6 bases). V shed 5 bases and J shed 4 bases, with 17 bases lying between them. CDR1 and CDR2 (germline): DFQATT, SNEGSKA (reference sequence). This CDR3 comprises 15 residues. Incomplete CDR3 DNA: TGCAGTGCTTCTGGGACGGACAGATTTAATGAAAAA. It translates to CSASGTDRFNEK. The full CDR3 sequence reads CSASGTDRFNEKLFF.

This clone was recorded at least ten times. The CDR3 extends 3 residues past the end of the read, so its final part is completed from the germline J gene. V gene TRBV19 combines with J gene TRBJ2-7; perhaps TRBD1 as D (5 bases). The CDR3 is 14 residues long. Between the trimmed V and J ends, which lost 3 bases and 6 bases, there was a span of 15 bases. CDR1 and CDR2 (germline): LNHDA, SQIVND (reference sequence). CDR3 bases read: TGTGCCAGTAGTATGGGAAGGGGTTCAGGCGAG. Amino acids: CASSMGRGSGE. The whole CDR3 sequence is CASSMGRGSGEQYF.